This note documents a single T cell receptor beta chain sequence. What it recognizes is unknown. The germline V gene has CDR1 LNHDA and CDR2 SQIVND (reference sequence). This CDR3 is built from 15 residues. Trimming took 9 bases from V and 8 from J; bases not matched to a gene: 16. A multiplex PCR was run with 60 Vbeta primers and 13 Jbeta primers. The assay was immunoSEQ multiplex PCR, and TCRdb's table has in-frame clones only and misses some. Among 60,000 to 65,000 clones listed, 75% were seen once. This specimen comes from a study of cytomegalovirus exposure and HLA in healthy donors. Overall study results and limits: Researchers reported in a later analysis that a missense DCLRE1C variant was tied to TCR beta V- and J-gene trimming.

The specimen was PBMCs. V usage is TRBV19 and J usage is TRBJ2-4; TRBD1 matches 7 bases. This receptor was taken from a woman between 40 and 55 years old in good health and CMV-seropositive. The CDR3 nucleotides read TGTGCCAGCTCGAAACGATACAGGGGTGGTGACATTCAGTACTTC. Its translation is CASSKRYRGGDIQYF.